The entry that follows covers one T cell receptor (beta chain) sequence. This entry is derived from a study of blood T cell repertoires in COVID-19. Study in general: Samples taken during acute and convalescent COVID-19 were collected in the United States, Italy and Spain. T cells, B-cell-depleted T cells, or PBMCs supplied cDNA or gDNA.

Germline CDR1 LGHDT, CDR2 YNNKEL (reference sequence). Trimming cost V 1 base and J 6 bases, with 22 bases left between them. This CDR3 has 18 amino acids. Authors' processing steps: By means of reference gene primer amplification, nucleated cell counts were estimated. The assay was immunoSEQ multiplex PCR, and TCRdb's table has in-frame clones only and misses some. V and J calls and clone size are given by that table; D and trimming were obtained from the DNA. The table lists 150,000 to 200,000 clones, 80% to 90% of them singletons. The clonotype was recovered from a man aged 45-65 years with active or convalescent COVID-19. V usage is TRBV3-1 (or the pseudogene TRBV3-2) and J usage is TRBJ2-1; possibly TRBD2 for D (6 bases). Sequencing was carried out using peripheral blood. CDR3 sequence reads: CASSQVAFAGNTANEQFF. CDR3 bases: TGTGCCAGCAGCCAAGTAGCCTTCGCGGGAAATACCGCCAATGAGCAGTTCTTC.